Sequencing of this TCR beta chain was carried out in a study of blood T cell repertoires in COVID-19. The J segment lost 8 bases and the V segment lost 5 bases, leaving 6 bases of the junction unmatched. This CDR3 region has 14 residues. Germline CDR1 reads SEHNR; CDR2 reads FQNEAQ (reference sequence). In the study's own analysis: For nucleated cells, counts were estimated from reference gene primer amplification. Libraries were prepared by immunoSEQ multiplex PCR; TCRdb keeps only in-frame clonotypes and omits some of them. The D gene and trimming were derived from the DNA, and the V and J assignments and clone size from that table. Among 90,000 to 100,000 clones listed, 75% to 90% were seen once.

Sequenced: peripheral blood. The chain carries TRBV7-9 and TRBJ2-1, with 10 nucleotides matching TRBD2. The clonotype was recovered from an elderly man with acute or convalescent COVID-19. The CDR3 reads CASSAPSGSHEQFF. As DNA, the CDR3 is TGTGCCAGCAGCGCCCCTAGCGGGAGCCATGAGCAGTTCTTC.